Below are 6 T cell receptor beta chains sequenced from a single sample in a study of spatial heterogeneity in lung cancer. As to time point: sample taken at primary tumor resection. Tumor, nontumor lung or frozen PBMC supplied whole RNA that was sequenced unsorted. In TCRdb, the 5' RACE reads were re-called with MiXCR into one record per CDR3 protein. This table has 8,500 to 9,000 distinct CDR3 sequences, 3.5% to 5.5% appearing once. The source was PBMCs, collected at surgery. The source of these receptors is a male donor with early-stage non-small cell lung cancer.

This clonotype ranks as medium-sized. For a library built for alpha chains, this beta chain is a stray read; little rests on its size. The chain links TRBV6-4 to TRBJ2-1, with 10 bases that match TRBD2. Germline loops: CDR1 MRHNA, CDR2 SNTAGT. Unmatched junction bases numbered 2, after V lost 3 bases and J lost 6 bases. The CDR3 is made up of 14 amino acids. As DNA, the CDR3 is TGTGCCAGCAGTGAAGCGGGGGGGCCCAATGAGCAGTTCTTC. Protein product: CASSEAGGPNEQFF.

This clonotype was counted ten times or more. Found in a library prepared for alpha chains, this beta chain is an off-target read, and its abundance has little meaning. The chain combines TRBV29-1 with TRBJ1-5; 11 positions agree with TRBD1. V lost 6 bases and J lost 5; bases outside the gene matches: 6. The CDR3 totals 14 residues. Germline V lookup: CDR1 SQVTM, CDR2 ANQGSEA. In DNA, the CDR3 is TGCAGCGTAAGCGGACAGGGGGCGGATCAGCCCCAGCATTTT. It is translated as CSVSGQGADQPQHF. The full variable domain, rest sourced from reference TRBV29-1 and TRBJ1-5, is SAVISQKPSRDICQRGTSLTIQCQVDSQVTMMFWYRQQPGQSLTLIATANQGSEATYESGFVIDKFPISRPNLTFSTLTVSNMSPEDSSIYLCSVSGQGADQPQHFGDGTRLSIL.

Ten or more counts support this clonotype. This beta chain is off target for a library built for alpha chains, so its abundance means little. The rearrangement uses TRBV5-1 and TRBJ2-4, with TRBD1 identical over 10 bases. There are 14 residues in the CDR3. V was pared by 4 bases and J by 8 bases, with 6 bases of the junction left unmatched. In germline, CDR1 is SGHRS, CDR2 YFSETQ. CDR3 loop: CASSPNGQGDIQYF. CDR3 coding DNA: TGCGCCAGCAGCCCCAATGGACAGGGGGACATTCAGTACTTC.

This clonotype was detected ten times or more. This beta chain appears as a stray read in a library generated for alpha chains; its size is not informative. The chain joins TRBV7-2 to TRBJ2-7; D possibly corresponds to TRBD2 (5 bases). Trimming took 0 bases from V and 4 from J, leaving 13 bases between them. Germline-derived CDR1 and CDR2 are SGHTA and FQGNSA. The CDR3 has 15 residues. DNA for the CDR3: TGTGCCAGCAGCTTAGCCGGCGGGCTCGATTACGAGCAGTACTTC. Amino acids: CASSLAGGLDYEQYF.

This clonotype is classed as medium-sized. This beta chain is off target for a library built for alpha chains, so its abundance means little. The chain is built from TRBV28 and TRBJ1-2; tentative D call: TRBD1 (5 bases). The CDR3 is 15 residues long. Trimming stripped 4 bases from V and 3 bases from J, with 15 bases between. Germline CDR1 is MDHEN and CDR2 is SYDVKM. DNA of the CDR3: TGTGCCAGCAGTTCCCCGCGGGGGGTCGACTATGGCTACACCTTC. This gives the protein CASSSPRGVDYGYTF.

This clonotype showed up many times. This beta chain turned up in a library designed for alpha chains; as an off-target read, its abundance says little. The chain links TRBV6-5 to TRBJ1-6, with D possibly being TRBD1 (6 bases). From germline, CDR1 is MNHEY and CDR2 SVGAGI. The CDR3 is made up of 14 amino acids. The V and J ends lost 10 bases and 6 bases respectively, with 16 bases between them. The CDR3 protein is CATGDIGINSPLHF. The CDR3 bases are TGTGCCACCGGGGACATAGGAATTAATTCACCCCTCCACTTT.